Described below is a single TCR beta chain sequence and its context. These data come from a study of blood T cell repertoires in COVID-19. Study in general: COVID-19 samples from acute and convalescent phases originated in the United States, Italy and Spain. PBMCs, B-cell-depleted T cells, or T cells provided the cDNA or gDNA that made up the material.

Sequencing was performed with immunoSEQ multiplex PCR; in TCRdb, only in-frame clones are kept and a portion is missing. Among about 400,000 clones, approximately 85% were seen once, and the ten largest hold about 2.1%. The participants were between roughly 18 and 89 years old and came from roughly 24 US areas. Between the trimmed V and J ends, which lost 4 bases and 2 bases, there was a span of 8 bases. The CDR3 has 12 residues. Germline lookup yields CDR1 SQVTM and CDR2 ANQGSEA. This sequence originates from a woman between 35 and 50 years old with acute COVID-19. The chain has TRBV29-1 and TRBJ1-2; D gene ambiguous. The sequencing sample was made of PBMCs or T cells enriched from blood (not recorded which). For the CDR3, the DNA is TGCAGCGTTGTGGGCAGCAACTATGGCTACACCTTC. It specifies CSVVGSNYGYTF.